This T cell receptor (beta chain) was obtained from a study of T cell responses to AZD1222 COVID-19 vaccine. The germline CDR1 and CDR2 sequences are WSHSY and SAAADI. V lost 6 bases and J 5 bases, leaving 8 bases between the germline ends. The CDR3 has 12 residues. The protocol was immunoSEQ multiplex PCR, while the TCRdb copy is restricted to in-frame clones and leaves out a portion. The sample has about 76,000 clones, approximately 90% seen once. Whole-study findings and limits: After two AZD1222 doses, spike-specific TCR breadth and depth rose versus day 0.

On this clone itself: No antigen is known for it.

This TCR derives from an adult in good health. Specimen: peripheral blood, collected on day 0 of MenACWY control vaccination. The chain carries TRBV10-2 and TRBJ2-4; weak D call: TRBD1 (6 bases). As DNA, the CDR3 is TGCGCCAGCAGAGGGGGAGAAAACATTCAGTACTTC. It translates to CASRGGENIQYF.